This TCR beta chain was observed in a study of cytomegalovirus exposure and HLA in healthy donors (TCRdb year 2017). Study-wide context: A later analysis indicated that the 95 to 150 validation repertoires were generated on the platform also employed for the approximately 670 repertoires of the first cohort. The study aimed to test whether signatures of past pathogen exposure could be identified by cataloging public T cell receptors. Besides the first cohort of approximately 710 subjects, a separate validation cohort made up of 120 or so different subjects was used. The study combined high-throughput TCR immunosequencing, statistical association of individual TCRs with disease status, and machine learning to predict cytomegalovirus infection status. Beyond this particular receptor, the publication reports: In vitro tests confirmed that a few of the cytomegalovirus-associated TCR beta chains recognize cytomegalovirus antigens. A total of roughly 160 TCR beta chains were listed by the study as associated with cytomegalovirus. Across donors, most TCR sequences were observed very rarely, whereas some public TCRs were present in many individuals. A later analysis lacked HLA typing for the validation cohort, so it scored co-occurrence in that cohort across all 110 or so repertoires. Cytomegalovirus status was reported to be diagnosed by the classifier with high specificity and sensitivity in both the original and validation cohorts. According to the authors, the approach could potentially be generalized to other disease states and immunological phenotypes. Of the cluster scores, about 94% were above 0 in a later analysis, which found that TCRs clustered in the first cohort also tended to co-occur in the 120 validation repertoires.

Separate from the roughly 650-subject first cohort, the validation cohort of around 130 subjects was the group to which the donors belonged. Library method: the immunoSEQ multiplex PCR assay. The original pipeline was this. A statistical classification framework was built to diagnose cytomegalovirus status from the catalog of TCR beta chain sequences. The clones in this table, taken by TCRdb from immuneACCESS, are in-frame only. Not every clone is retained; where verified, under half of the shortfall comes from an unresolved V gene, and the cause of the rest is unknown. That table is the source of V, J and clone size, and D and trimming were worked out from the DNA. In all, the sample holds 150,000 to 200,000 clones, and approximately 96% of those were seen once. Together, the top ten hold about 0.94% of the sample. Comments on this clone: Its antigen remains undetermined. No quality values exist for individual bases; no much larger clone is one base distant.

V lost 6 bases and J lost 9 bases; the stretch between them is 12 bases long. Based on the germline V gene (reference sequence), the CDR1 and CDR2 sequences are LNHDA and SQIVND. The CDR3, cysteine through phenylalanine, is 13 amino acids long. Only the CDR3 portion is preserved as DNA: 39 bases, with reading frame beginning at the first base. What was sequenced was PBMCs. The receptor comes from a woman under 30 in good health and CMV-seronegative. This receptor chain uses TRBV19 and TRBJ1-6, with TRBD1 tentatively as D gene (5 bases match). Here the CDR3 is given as CASSRFGASPLHF. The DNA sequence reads TGTGCCAGTAGCAGATTTGGGGCTTCACCCCTCCACTTT. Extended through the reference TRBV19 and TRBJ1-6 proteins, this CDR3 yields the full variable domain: DGGITQSPKYLFRKEGQNVTLSCEQNLNHDAMYWYRQDPGQGLRLIYYSQIVNDFQKGDIAEGYSVSREKKESFPLTVTSAQKNPTAFYLCASSRFGASPLHFGNGTRLTVT.